This T cell receptor beta chain derives from a study of shared clonotypes between healthy human individuals. Germline lookup yields CDR1 KGHSH and CDR2 LQKENI. V lost 3 bases and J 0 bases, leaving 14 bases between the germline ends. The CDR3 has 17 residues. The protocol was immunoSEQ multiplex PCR, while the TCRdb copy is restricted to in-frame clones and leaves out a portion. This sample has some 1.4 million clones, with around 97% found just once. Material: naive CD4+ T cells sorted from blood. Indicated subset: CD45RA+ positively selected. The chain combines TRBV18 with TRBJ2-2; D is possibly TRBD2 (6 bases). The clonotype was recovered from a man aged 25-45 years in good health. The CDR3 coding sequence is TGTGCCAGCTCACCCGGGGGAGGAACTCCGAACACCGGGGAGCTGTTTTTT. Translated: CASSPGGGTPNTGELFF.